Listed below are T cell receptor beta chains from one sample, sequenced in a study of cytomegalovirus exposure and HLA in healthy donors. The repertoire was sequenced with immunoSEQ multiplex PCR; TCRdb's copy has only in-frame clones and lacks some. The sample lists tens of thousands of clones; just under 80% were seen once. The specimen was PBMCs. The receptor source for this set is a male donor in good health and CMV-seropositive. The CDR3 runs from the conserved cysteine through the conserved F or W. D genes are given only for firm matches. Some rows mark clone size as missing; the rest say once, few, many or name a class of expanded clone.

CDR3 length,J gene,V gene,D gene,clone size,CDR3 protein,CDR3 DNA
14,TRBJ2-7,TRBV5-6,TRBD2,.,CASSFGTTSYEQYF,TGTGCCAGCAGCTTCGGGACTACCTCCTACGAGCAGTACTTC
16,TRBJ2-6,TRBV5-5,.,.,CASSPIWSSGANVLTF,TGTGCCAGCAGCCCTATCTGGAGCTCTGGGGCCAACGTCCTGACTTTC
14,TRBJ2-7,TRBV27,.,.,CASSLLGEDYEQYF,TGTGCCAGCAGTTTGTTGGGGGAGGACTACGAGCAGTACTTC
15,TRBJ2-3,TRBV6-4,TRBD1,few,CASSQEGQGADTQYF,TGTGCCAGCAGCCAGGAGGGACAGGGTGCAGATACGCAGTATTTT
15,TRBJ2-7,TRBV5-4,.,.,CASSSSGPGSYEQYF,TGTGCCAGCAGCTCCTCCGGGCCTGGGAGCTACGAGCAGTACTTC
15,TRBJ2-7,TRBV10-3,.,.,CAISQKVLPNYEQYF,TGTGCCATCAGTCAAAAAGTTCTCCCTAACTACGAGCAGTACTTC
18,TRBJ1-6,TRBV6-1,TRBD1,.,CASSGLSLTGVGNSPLHF,TGTGCCAGCAGTGGTCTAAGCTTGACAGGGGTAGGGAATTCACCCCTCCACTTT
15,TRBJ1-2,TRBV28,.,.,CASSFIIRGNYGYTF,TGTGCCAGCAGTTTTATTATACGCGGGAACTATGGCTACACCTTC
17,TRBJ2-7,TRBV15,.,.,CATSRTLPQGSSYEQYF,TGTGCCACCAGCAGAACCCTCCCCCAGGGTTCCTCCTACGAGCAGTACTTC
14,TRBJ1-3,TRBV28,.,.,CASSLTGTGDTIYF,TGTGCCAGCAGTTTAACGGGGACTGGAGACACCATATATTTT
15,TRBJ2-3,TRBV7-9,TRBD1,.,CASSPPGGIADTQYF,TGTGCCAGCAGCCCCCCAGGGGGCATTGCAGATACGCAGTATTTT
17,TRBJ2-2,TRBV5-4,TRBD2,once,CASSPGLAGVNTGELFF,TGTGCCAGCAGCCCCGGACTAGCGGGAGTGAACACCGGGGAGCTGTTTTTT
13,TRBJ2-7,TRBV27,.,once,CASSLGQRYEQYF,TGTGCCAGCAGTTTGGGACAACGCTACGAGCAGTACTTC
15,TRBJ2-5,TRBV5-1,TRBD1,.,CASSLEGTGLETQYF,TGCGCCAGCAGCTTGGAGGGGACAGGGTTGGAGACCCAGTACTTC
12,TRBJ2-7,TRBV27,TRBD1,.,CASGTGTYEQYF,TGTGCCTCCGGGACAGGGACCTACGAGCAGTACTTC
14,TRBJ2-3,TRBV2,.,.,CTSLSGHGGSTQYF,TGTACCAGCCTTAGTGGACACGGCGGTAGTACGCAGTATTTT